This T cell receptor (beta chain) derives from a study of blood T cell repertoires in COVID-19. Study-wide background: Samples taken during acute and convalescent COVID-19 were collected in the United States, Italy and Spain. PBMCs, B-cell-depleted T cells, or T cells provided the cDNA or gDNA that made up the material.

The germline V gene has CDR1 MNHNY and CDR2 SVGAGI (reference sequence). This CDR3 has 14 residues. Trimming took 5 bases from V and 4 from J; bases not matched to a gene: 6. Some clones are missing from TCRdb's copy, which holds only in-frame ones; the method was immunoSEQ multiplex PCR. This sample has 110,000 or so clones, with 60% to 80% found just once. The TCR originated in a human donor in a cohort sampled during active COVID-19. The sequenced sample consisted of peripheral blood. The chain has TRBV6-6 and TRBJ2-3; 7 positions agree with TRBD1. The CDR3 nucleotides read TGTGCCAGCAGTACCACAGGGGACCCAGATACGCAGTATTTT. It specifies CASSTTGDPDTQYF.